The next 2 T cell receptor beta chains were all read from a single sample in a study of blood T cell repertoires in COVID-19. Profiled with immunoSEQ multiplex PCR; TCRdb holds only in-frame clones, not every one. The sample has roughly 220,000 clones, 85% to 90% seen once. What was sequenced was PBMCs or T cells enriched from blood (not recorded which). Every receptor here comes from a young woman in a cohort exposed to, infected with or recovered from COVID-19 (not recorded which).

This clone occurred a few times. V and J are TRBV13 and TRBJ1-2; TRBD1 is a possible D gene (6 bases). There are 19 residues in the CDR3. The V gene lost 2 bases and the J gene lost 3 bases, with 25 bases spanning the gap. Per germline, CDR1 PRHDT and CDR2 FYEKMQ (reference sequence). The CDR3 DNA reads TGTGCCAGCAGCTTATTTCTGAGGGCAGGGGACCCGCGGGACTATGGCTACACCTTC. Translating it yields CASSLFLRAGDPRDYGYTF.

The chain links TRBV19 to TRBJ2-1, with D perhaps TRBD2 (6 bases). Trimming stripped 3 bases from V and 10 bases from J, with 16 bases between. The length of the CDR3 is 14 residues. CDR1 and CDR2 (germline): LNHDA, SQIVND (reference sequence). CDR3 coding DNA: TGTGCCAGTAGTATTTCGGCGGGACGCCACGAGCAGTTCTTC. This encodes CASSISAGRHEQFF.